This T cell receptor beta chain derives from a study of graft-versus-host responses after intestinal transplantation. The data were produced by immunoSEQ multiplex PCR, yet TCRdb's version contains in-frame clones alone and is incomplete. The sample holds approximately 86,000 clones, 91% seen once. In regard to this clone: Its matching antigen is unknown.

This CDR3 spans 15 amino acids. V lost 3 bases and J lost 8; bases outside the gene matches: 7. Germline V lookup: CDR1 LNHDA, CDR2 SQIVND (reference sequence). Study findings and constraints: Recipient marrow contained GvH clones, some of which appeared first in ileum or blood.

The TCR was taken from a human donor who received an intestinal transplant. The rearrangement links TRBV19 to TRBJ1-2, with TRBD1 identical over 12 bases. The sample in question was unstimulated CD4+ T cells sorted from spleen or lymph node cells, obtained before intestinal transplant. CDR3 DNA: TGTGCCAGTAGTATGGGCCGGGACAGGGGGCGAGGCTACACCTTC. As protein: CASSMGRDRGRGYTF.